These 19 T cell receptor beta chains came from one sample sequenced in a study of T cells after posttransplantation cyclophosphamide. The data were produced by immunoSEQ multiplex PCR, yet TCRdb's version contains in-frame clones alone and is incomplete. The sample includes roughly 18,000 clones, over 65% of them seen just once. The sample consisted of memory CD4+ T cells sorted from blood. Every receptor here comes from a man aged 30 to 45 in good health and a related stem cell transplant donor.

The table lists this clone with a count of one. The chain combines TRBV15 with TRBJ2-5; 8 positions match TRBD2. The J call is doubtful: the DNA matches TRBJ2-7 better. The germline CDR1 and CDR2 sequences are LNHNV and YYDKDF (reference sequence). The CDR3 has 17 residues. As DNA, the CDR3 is TGTGCCACCAGCAAGGTAGCGGGGCGGATAAGCAGGGACGAGCAGTACTTC. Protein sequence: CATSKVAGRISRDEQYF.

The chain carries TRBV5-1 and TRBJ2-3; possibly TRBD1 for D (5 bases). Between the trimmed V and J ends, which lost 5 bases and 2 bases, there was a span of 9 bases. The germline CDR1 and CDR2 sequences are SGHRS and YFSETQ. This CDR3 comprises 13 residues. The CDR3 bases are TGCGCCAGCAGGTCGACAGTCACAGATACGCAGTATTTT. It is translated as CASRSTVTDTQYF.

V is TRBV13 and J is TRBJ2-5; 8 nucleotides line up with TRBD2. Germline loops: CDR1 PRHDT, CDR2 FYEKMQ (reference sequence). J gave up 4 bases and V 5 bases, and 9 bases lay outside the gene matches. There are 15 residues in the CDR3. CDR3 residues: CASSPGGAYSETQYF. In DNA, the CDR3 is TGTGCCAGCAGCCCCGGGGGGGCCTACTCAGAGACCCAGTACTTC. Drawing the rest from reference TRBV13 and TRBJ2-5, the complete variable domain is AAGVIQSPRHLIKEKRETATLKCYPIPRHDTVYWYQQGPGQDPQFLISFYEKMQSDKGSIPDRFSAQQFSDYHSELNMSSLELGDSALYFCASSPGGAYSETQYFGPGTRLLVL.

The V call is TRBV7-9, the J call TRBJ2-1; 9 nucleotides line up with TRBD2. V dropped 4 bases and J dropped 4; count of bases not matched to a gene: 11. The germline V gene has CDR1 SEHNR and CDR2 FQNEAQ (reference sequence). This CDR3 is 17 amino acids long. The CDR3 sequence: CASSSRAVAGEYNEQFF. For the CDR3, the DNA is TGTGCCAGCAGCTCTAGGGCGGTAGCGGGGGAATACAATGAGCAGTTCTTC.

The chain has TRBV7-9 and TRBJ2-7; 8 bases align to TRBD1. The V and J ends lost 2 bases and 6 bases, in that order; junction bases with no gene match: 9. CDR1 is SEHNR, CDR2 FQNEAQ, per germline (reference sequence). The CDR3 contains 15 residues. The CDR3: CASSLSGQGASEQYF. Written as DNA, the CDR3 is TGTGCCAGCAGCTTAAGTGGTCAGGGGGCCAGCGAGCAGTACTTC.

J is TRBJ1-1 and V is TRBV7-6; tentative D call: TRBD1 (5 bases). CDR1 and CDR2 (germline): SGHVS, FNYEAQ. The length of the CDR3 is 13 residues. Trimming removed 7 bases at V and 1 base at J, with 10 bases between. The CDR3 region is CASKGWKNTEAFF. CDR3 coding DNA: TGTGCCAGCAAGGGGTGGAAGAACACTGAAGCTTTCTTT.

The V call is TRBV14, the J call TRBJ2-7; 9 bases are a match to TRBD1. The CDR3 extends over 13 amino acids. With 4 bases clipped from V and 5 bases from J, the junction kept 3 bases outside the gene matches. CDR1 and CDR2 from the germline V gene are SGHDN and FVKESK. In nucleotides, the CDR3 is TGTGCCAGCAGCCCGGGACAGGGAAACGAGCAGTACTTC. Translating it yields CASSPGQGNEQYF.

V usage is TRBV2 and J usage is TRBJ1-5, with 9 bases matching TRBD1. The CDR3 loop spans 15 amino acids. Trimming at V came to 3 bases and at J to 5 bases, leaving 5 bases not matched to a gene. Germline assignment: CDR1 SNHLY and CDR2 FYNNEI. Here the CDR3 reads CASSEGTGPHQPQHF. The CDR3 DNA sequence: TGTGCCAGCAGTGAGGGGACAGGGCCCCATCAGCCCCAGCATTTT.

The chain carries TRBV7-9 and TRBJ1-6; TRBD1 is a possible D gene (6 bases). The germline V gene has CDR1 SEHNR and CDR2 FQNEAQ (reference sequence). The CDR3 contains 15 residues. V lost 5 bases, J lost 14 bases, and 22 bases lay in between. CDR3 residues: CASSETRGTPPALHF. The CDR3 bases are TGTGCCAGCAGCGAAACCAGGGGAACCCCTCCGGCCCTCCACTTT.

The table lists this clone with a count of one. In nucleotides, the CDR3 is TGTGCCAGCAGCAAACGTACGGACTCCCAGGAGACCCAGTACTTC. It encodes CASSKRTDSQETQYF. This sequence joins TRBV14 and TRBJ2-5, with D tentatively TRBD2 (5 bases). The CDR3 totals 15 residues. Trimming removed 5 bases at V and 5 bases at J, with 18 bases between. Per germline, CDR1 SGHDN and CDR2 FVKESK.

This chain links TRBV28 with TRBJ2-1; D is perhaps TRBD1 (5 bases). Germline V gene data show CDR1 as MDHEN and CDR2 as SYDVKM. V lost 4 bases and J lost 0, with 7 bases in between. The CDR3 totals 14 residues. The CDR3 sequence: CASSSTDSYNEQFF. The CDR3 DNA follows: TGTGCCAGCAGTTCGACAGACTCCTACAATGAGCAGTTCTTC.

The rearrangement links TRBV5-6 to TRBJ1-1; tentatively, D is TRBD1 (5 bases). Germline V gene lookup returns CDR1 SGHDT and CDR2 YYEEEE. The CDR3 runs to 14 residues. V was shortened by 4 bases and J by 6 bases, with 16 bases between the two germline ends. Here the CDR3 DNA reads TGTGCCAGCAGCGGTCTCGGGACTAAGGCTGAAGCTTTCTTT. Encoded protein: CASSGLGTKAEAFF.

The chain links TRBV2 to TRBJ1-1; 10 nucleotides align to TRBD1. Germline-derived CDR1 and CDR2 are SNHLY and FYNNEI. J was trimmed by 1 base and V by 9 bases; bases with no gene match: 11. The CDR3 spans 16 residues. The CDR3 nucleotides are TGTGCCAGGGAAAAGGTGACAGGGGGCAGGAACACTGAAGCTTTCTTT. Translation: CAREKVTGGRNTEAFF.

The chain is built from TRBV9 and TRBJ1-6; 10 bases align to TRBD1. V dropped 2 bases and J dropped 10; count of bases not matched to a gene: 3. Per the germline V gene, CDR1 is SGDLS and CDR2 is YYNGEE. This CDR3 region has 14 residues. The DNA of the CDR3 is TGTGCCAGCAGCGTTGGGACAGGGGACTCACCCCTCCACTTT. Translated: CASSVGTGDSPLHF.

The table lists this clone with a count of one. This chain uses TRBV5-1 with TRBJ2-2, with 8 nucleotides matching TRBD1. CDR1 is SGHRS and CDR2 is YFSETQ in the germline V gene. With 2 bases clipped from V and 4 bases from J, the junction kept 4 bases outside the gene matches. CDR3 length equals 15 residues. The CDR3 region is CASSLGQGVTGELFF. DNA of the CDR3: TGCGCCAGCAGCTTAGGACAGGGTGTCACCGGGGAGCTGTTTTTT. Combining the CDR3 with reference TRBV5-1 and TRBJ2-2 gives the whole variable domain KAGVTQTPRYLIKTRGQQVTLSCSPISGHRSVSWYQQTPGQGLQFLFEYFSETQRNKGNFPGRFSGRQFSNSRSEMNVSTLELGDSALYLCASSLGQGVTGELFFGEGSRLTVL.

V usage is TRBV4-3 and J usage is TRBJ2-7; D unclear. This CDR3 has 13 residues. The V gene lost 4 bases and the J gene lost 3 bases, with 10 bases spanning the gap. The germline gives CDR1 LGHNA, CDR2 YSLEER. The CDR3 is CASSPSLYYEQYF. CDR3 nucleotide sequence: TGCGCCAGCAGCCCCTCCCTCTACTACGAGCAGTACTTC.

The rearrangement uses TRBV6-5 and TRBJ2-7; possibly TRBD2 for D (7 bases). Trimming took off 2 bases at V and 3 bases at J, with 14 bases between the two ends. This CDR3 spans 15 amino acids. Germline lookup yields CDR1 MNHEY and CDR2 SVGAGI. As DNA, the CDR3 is TGTGCCAGCAGTTACGGGGGGGCGAGAAACTACGAGCAGTACTTC. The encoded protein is CASSYGGARNYEQYF.

CDR3 amino acids: CASSGSGAGTEAFF. In DNA, the CDR3 is TGTGCCAGCAGTGGATCTGGGGCAGGGACTGAAGCTTTCTTT. V usage is TRBV6-1 and J usage is TRBJ1-1; D might be TRBD1 (5 bases). Germline CDR1 MNHNS, CDR2 SASEGT. This CDR3 has 14 residues. V was clipped by 4 bases and J by 5 bases, with 14 bases between them.

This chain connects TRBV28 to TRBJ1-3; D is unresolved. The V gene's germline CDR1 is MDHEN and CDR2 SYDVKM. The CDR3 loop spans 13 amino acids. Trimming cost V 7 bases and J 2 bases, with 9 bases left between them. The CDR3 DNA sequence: TGTGCCAGCACGAGGAGAGCTGGAAACACCATATATTTT. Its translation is CASTRRAGNTIYF.